This T cell receptor beta chain was recovered during a study of cytomegalovirus exposure and HLA in healthy donors. Researchers ran the PCR with 60 Vbeta and 13 Jbeta primers. Some clones are missing from TCRdb's copy, which holds only in-frame ones; the method was immunoSEQ multiplex PCR. The sample has some 93,000 clones, 82% seen once. The TCR comes from a man aged 45-60 years in good health and CMV-seronegative. The sequencing sample was made of PBMCs.

The CDR3 region has the DNA TGTGCCAGCAGTCCTCGGACAGGGGGCACAGATACGCAGTATTTT. Protein: CASSPRTGGTDTQYF. The J gene is TRBJ2-3, the V gene TRBV27, with 9 bases lining up with TRBD1. This CDR3 has 15 residues. Germline V gives CDR1 MNHEY, CDR2 SMNVEV (reference sequence). J gave up 1 base and V 5 bases, and 4 bases lay outside the gene matches.